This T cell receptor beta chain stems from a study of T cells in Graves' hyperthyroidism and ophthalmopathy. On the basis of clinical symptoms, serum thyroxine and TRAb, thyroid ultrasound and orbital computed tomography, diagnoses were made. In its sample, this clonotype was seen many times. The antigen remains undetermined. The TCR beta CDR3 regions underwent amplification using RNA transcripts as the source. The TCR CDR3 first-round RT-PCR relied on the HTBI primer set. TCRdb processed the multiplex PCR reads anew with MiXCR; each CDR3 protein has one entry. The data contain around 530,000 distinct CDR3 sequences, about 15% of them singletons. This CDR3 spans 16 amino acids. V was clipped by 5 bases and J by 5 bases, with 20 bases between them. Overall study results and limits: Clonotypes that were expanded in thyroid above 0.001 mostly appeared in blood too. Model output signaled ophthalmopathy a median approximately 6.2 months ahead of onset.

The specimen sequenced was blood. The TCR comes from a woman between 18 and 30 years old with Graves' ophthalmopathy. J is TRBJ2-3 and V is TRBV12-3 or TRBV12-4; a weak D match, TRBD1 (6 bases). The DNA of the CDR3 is TGTGCCAGCAGTATAGGTTCAGGGGCGGGTGGAGATACGCAGTATTTT. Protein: CASSIGSGAGGDTQYF.